These 25 T cell receptor beta chains were all obtained from the same sample, sequenced in a study of blood T cell repertoires in COVID-19. The data were produced by immunoSEQ multiplex PCR, yet TCRdb's version contains in-frame clones alone and is incomplete. This sample has some 320,000 clones, with more than 90% found just once. What was sequenced was PBMCs or T cells enriched from blood (not recorded which). Source of these receptors: a woman younger than 45 who had been exposed to COVID-19.

This chain uses TRBV6-5 with TRBJ1-3; the D gene is possibly TRBD1 (6 bases). CDR1 is MNHEY, CDR2 SVGAGI, per germline. The CDR3 runs to 14 residues. Between the trimmed V and J ends, which lost 8 bases and 0 bases, there was a span of 11 bases. The CDR3 loop reads CASGTQSSGNTIYF. In DNA form, the CDR3 reads TGTGCCAGCGGGACACAGAGCTCTGGAAACACCATATATTTT.

Written as DNA, the CDR3 is TGTGCCAGCAGCCTCCAAGCGAGGCAGGGATTTGAAGCTTTCTTT. Translated, it gives CASSLQARQGFEAFF. The rearrangement links TRBV4-2 to TRBJ1-1, with D perhaps matching TRBD1 (5 bases). The CDR3 runs 15 residues. Germline V gene lookup returns CDR1 LGHNA and CDR2 YNFKEQ. V lost 4 bases and J lost 7, with 19 bases in between.

The V call is TRBV13, the J call TRBJ2-1; 7 bases map to TRBD2. After removal of 5 bases from V and 2 bases from J, the junction contained 12 bases not matched to a gene. CDR3 size: 17 residues. CDR1 and CDR2 from the germline V gene are PRHDT and FYEKMQ (reference sequence). The CDR3 is CASSLRTWEGPYNEQFF. For the CDR3, the DNA is TGTGCCAGCAGCCTACGGACTTGGGAGGGACCCTACAATGAGCAGTTCTTC.

The CDR3: CASLSSDRVAWPDDEQYF. The DNA of the CDR3 is TGTGCCAGCTTATCAAGCGACAGGGTAGCATGGCCCGACGACGAGCAGTACTTC. The chain is built from TRBV18 and TRBJ2-7, with 7 nucleotides matching TRBD1. CDR3 length equals 18 residues. The junction had 23 bases not matched to a gene; V was cut back by 7 bases and J by 5 bases. Germline V gene data show CDR1 as KGHSH and CDR2 as LQKENI.

The chain couples TRBV27 to TRBJ1-3; 7 nucleotides agree with TRBD1. There are 15 residues in the CDR3. Germline V gene lookup returns CDR1 MNHEY and CDR2 SMNVEV (reference sequence). V lost 2 bases and J lost 8; bases outside the gene matches: 9. CDR3 residues: CASSLGPDRWHTIYF. The CDR3 DNA reads as TGTGCCAGCAGTTTAGGTCCGGACAGGTGGCACACCATATATTTT.

The chain carries TRBV2 and TRBJ1-1, with 8 nucleotides matching TRBD1. The ends lost 3 bases at V and 5 bases at J; junction bases unmatched: 8. The V gene's germline CDR1 is SNHLY and CDR2 FYNNEI. The CDR3 totals 15 residues. CDR3 protein: CASSDAQGAGTEAFF. As DNA, the CDR3 is TGTGCCAGCAGTGATGCCCAGGGGGCTGGGACTGAAGCTTTCTTT.

This chain links TRBV12-3 or TRBV12-4 with TRBJ1-1, with 7 positions matching TRBD1. CDR3 size: 13 residues. Trimming removed 4 bases from V and 3 bases from J; junction bases left unmatched: 2. The CDR3 loop reads CASSWTGYTEAFF. The CDR3 DNA reads TGTGCCAGCAGTTGGACAGGTTACACTGAAGCTTTCTTT.

With respect to this clone: Its ends do not fully match the called genes, so a read error is possible. This chain joins TRBV12-3 or TRBV12-4 and TRBJ1-2; D gene uncertain. There are 9 residues in the CDR3. In nucleotides, the CDR3 is TGTGCCAGCAGTTTCCCCGTTTCCTTC. Its translation is CASSFPVSF.

The J gene is TRBJ1-3, the V gene TRBV5-1; D ambiguous. In germline, CDR1 is SGHRS, CDR2 YFSETQ. This CDR3 is built from 14 residues. Trimming removed 0 bases from V and 8 bases from J, with 12 bases in between. CDR3 coding DNA: TGCGCCAGCAGCTTGGGGCGAATAGAGGACACCATATATTTT. This translates into CASSLGRIEDTIYF.

The V gene is TRBV24-1, the J gene TRBJ2-2; D not certain. V lost 6 bases and J lost 2, with 9 bases in between. In germline, CDR1 is KGHDR, CDR2 SFDVKD. CDR3 length: 14 amino acids. CDR3 coding DNA: TGTGCCACCAGTCCAACTGATAACACCGGGGAGCTGTTTTTT. It specifies CATSPTDNTGELFF.

This chain joins TRBV5-5 and TRBJ1-2; 9 nucleotides align to TRBD1. The V gene's germline CDR1 is SGHKS and CDR2 YYEKEE (reference sequence). CDR3 length equals 17 residues. Losses at the gene ends were 4 bases for V and 0 bases for J; bases not matched to a gene: 10. The DNA of the CDR3 is TGTGCCAGCAGCCGGGAGGGTGGGACAGGGACTAACTATGGCTACACCTTC. Translation gives CASSREGGTGTNYGYTF.

This chain links TRBV19 with TRBJ2-1; 7 bases fit TRBD1. Germline V gene data show CDR1 as LNHDA and CDR2 as SQIVND (reference sequence). CDR3 size: 13 residues. Trimming at V came to 7 bases and at J to 9 bases, leaving 9 bases not matched to a gene. The CDR3 coding sequence is TGTGCCAGTAAAAAAGACAGGGCGGCTGAGCAGTTCTTC. Protein sequence: CASKKDRAAEQFF.

CDR3 coding DNA: TGCAGCGTTGAAGGATCGGTACAGCCGGGGGGCTACACCTTC. This codes for CSVEGSVQPGGYTF. The chain is built from TRBV29-1 and TRBJ1-2; D is unresolved. Trimming shortened V by 1 base and J by 8 bases, and 17 bases separated the two germline ends. Germline loops: CDR1 SQVTM, CDR2 ANQGSEA. This CDR3 has 14 residues.

The CDR3 nucleotides read TGCGCCAGCAGCAAAATGGCGCAGGGGAGCACTGAAGCTTTCTTT. Translation: CASSKMAQGSTEAFF. The chain is built from TRBV5-1 and TRBJ1-1; TRBD1 might be the D (6 bases). CDR1 is SGHRS, CDR2 YFSETQ, per germline. The CDR3 totals 15 residues. V gave up 4 bases and J gave up 4 bases, with 17 bases separating them.

The sample holds one count of this clone. This rearrangement joins TRBV18 to TRBJ1-2, with 7 bases that match TRBD1. CDR1 is KGHSH, CDR2 LQKENI, per germline. The CDR3 runs to 14 residues. After removal of 1 base from V and 5 bases from J, the junction contained 4 bases not matched to a gene. The CDR3 DNA sequence: TGTGCCAGCTCACCACAGGGGGCGCGGTATGGCTACACCTTC. Residues: CASSPQGARYGYTF. Full variable domain (remainder filled in from reference TRBV18 and TRBJ1-2): NAGVMQNPRHLVRRRGQEARLRCSPMKGHSHVYWYRQLPEEGLKFMVYLQKENIIDESGMPKERFSAEFPKEGPSILRIQQVVRGDSAAYFCASSPQGARYGYTFGSGTRLTVV.

The rearrangement joins TRBV11-2 to TRBJ2-1; 10 nucleotides agree with TRBD1. V lost 3 bases and J lost 10; bases outside the gene matches: 6. CDR1 SGHAT and CDR2 FQNNGV come from the germline V gene. This CDR3 spans 14 amino acids. CDR3 DNA sequence: TGTGCCAGCAGCTTTGGGACAGGGGTAGAGGAGCAGTTCTTC. This gives the protein CASSFGTGVEEQFF.

V and J are TRBV11-2 and TRBJ1-5; TRBD1 aligns across 9 bases. This CDR3 has 14 amino acids. Per germline, CDR1 SGHAT and CDR2 FQNNGV. V shed 6 bases and J 6 bases; nucleotides not matched to a gene: 6. As DNA, the CDR3 is TGTGCCAGCAGGCGGACAGGGGCGGGTCAGCCCCAGCATTTT. Translating gives CASRRTGAGQPQHF. Complete variable domain (other parts from reference TRBV11-2 and TRBJ1-5): EAGVAQSPRYKIIEKRQSVAFWCNPISGHATLYWYQQILGQGPKLLIQFQNNGVVDDSQLPKDRFSAERLKGVDSTLKIQPAKLEDSAVYLCASRRTGAGQPQHFGDGTRLSIL.

V gene TRBV11-2 combines with J gene TRBJ1-2; tentatively, D is TRBD1 (6 bases). Per the germline V gene, CDR1 is SGHAT and CDR2 is FQNNGV. The length of the CDR3 is 14 residues. The V end lost 1 base, the J end lost 8 bases, and 14 bases lay between the germline ends. The CDR3 region has the DNA TGTGCCAGCAGCTTAGGGGATGGGACAAAAGGCTACACCTTC. Translating gives CASSLGDGTKGYTF.

The V call is TRBV5-8, the J call TRBJ1-1; possibly TRBD1 for D (6 bases). The germline gives CDR1 SGHTS, CDR2 YDEGEE. V lost 5 bases and J 3 bases, leaving 17 bases between the germline ends. The CDR3 totals 15 residues. This chain's CDR3 is CASSPIGEGDTEAFF. The CDR3 DNA reads as TGTGCCAGCAGTCCTATCGGCGAGGGGGACACTGAAGCTTTCTTT.

The chain has TRBV5-6 and TRBJ2-7; D is possibly TRBD2 (7 bases). This CDR3 has 16 residues. CDR1 is SGHDT and CDR2 is YYEEEE in the germline V gene. V lost 1 base, J lost 2 bases, and 16 bases lay in between. The CDR3 DNA reads TGTGCCAGCAGCTTGTATGGGGGGGCCCGGACCTACGAGCAGTACTTC. It is translated as CASSLYGGARTYEQYF.

The chain has TRBV5-5 and TRBJ1-1; a possible D gene is TRBD1 (6 bases). Germline values: CDR1 SGHKS, CDR2 YYEKEE (reference sequence). V lost 3 bases and J 4 bases, leaving 16 bases between the germline ends. CDR3 length equals 15 residues. This CDR3 reads CASSSVRGVFTEAFF. In nucleotides, the CDR3 is TGTGCCAGCAGCTCCGTCAGGGGAGTTTTCACTGAAGCTTTCTTT. Full variable domain (missing parts from reference TRBV5-5 and TRBJ1-1): DAGVTQSPTHLIKTRGQQVTLRCSPISGHKSVSWYQQVLGQGPQFIFQYYEKEERGRGNFPDRFSARQFPNYSSELNVNALLLGDSALYLCASSSVRGVFTEAFFGQGTRLTVV.

The chain couples TRBV5-1 to TRBJ1-5; D remains unclear. The CDR3 totals 14 residues. CDR1 SGHRS and CDR2 YFSETQ come from the germline V gene. Between the trimmed V and J ends, which lost 1 base and 7 bases, there was a span of 12 bases. CDR3 in DNA: TGCGCCAGCAGCTTGACCTCCGAGGAGCAGCCCCAGCATTTT. Its protein product is CASSLTSEEQPQHF.

The chain couples TRBV25-1 to TRBJ1-2; D gene unclear. CDR3 length equals 14 residues. V lost 3 bases and J 0 bases, leaving 8 bases between the germline ends. Germline-derived CDR1 and CDR2 are MGHDK and SYGVNS. In DNA, the CDR3 is TGTGCCAGCAGTGACCTTGACTCTAACTATGGCTACACCTTC. Protein product: CASSDLDSNYGYTF.

This rearrangement joins TRBV4-2 to TRBJ1-2, with D perhaps matching TRBD1 (5 bases). Trimming stripped 0 bases from V and 8 bases from J, with 22 bases between. CDR3 length: 17 amino acids. Germline CDR1 is LGHNA and CDR2 is YNFKEQ. The CDR3 protein is CASSQEASGGAAWGYTF. DNA of the CDR3: TGTGCCAGCAGCCAAGAGGCTTCGGGCGGGGCAGCGTGGGGCTACACCTTC.

This chain links TRBV2 with TRBJ1-1, with 10 nucleotides matching TRBD1. This CDR3 has 16 residues. The V gene end was trimmed by 1 base and the J gene end by 5 bases; junction bases not matched to a gene: 7. CDR1 and CDR2 (germline): SNHLY, FYNNEI. CDR3 bases: TGTGCCAGCAGTGAAGTCCCTCCGGGACAGGGGACTGAAGCTTTCTTT. Protein sequence: CASSEVPPGQGTEAFF.